This TCR beta chain was profiled in a study of blood T cells in healthy people across ages. Primed by a sample-barcoded 5' primer and a J-beta primer mix, a second PCR proceeded for 7 to 11 cycles. Each CDR3 protein gets one entry after TCRdb re-called the 5' RACE reads with MiXCR. The data show approximately 940,000 distinct CDR3 sequences, with 45% to 50% seen just once and 13% held by the top ten. V was clipped by 5 bases and J by 6 bases; unmatched bases: 8. Germline CDR1 MDHEN, CDR2 SYDVKM. This CDR3 has 17 amino acids. This chain joins TRBV28 and TRBJ2-3; 16 positions agree with TRBD2. This TCR came from a man aged 25 to 40 in good health. Source material: blood. For the CDR3, the DNA is TGTGCCAGCAGTGCCGGGACTAGCGGGGGGGCCGAGGATACGCAGTATTTT. Amino acids: CASSAGTSGGAEDTQYF. The whole variable domain, remainder taken from reference TRBV28 and TRBJ2-3, is DVKVTQSSRYLVKRTGEKVFLECVQDMDHENMFWYRQDPGLGLRLIYFSYDVKMKEKGDIPEGYSVSREKKERFSLILESASTNQTSMYLCASSAGTSGGAEDTQYFGPGTRLTVL.